Listed here are 11 T cell receptor beta chains from one sample, sequenced in a study of human T cells and chemical hapten exposure (dated by TCRdb to about 2021). The library was produced with RACE. The instrument was a NextSeq 500. The public sequencing data were trimmed at Q25 with fastp and processed into clonotypes with MiXCR by TCRdb, which kept only in-frame beta chains. Rows are combined by CDR3 protein, so each entry shows the most common genes and DNA. The sample records under 200,000 distinct CDR3 sequences, roughly 26% of which are singletons. The top ten clonotypes cover roughly 2.2% of the sample. The sample's time point label is to be understood as: patch test 3, about 24 weeks after DPC sensitization. The meaning of the sample's treatment or condition label: therapeutic diphenylcyclopropenone sensitization with weekly scalp DPC. The specimen was whole blood, collected in connection with sensitization to the hapten diphenylcyclopropenone (DPC). The receptor source for this set is a woman aged 18 to 35 with alopecia areata. Some clones in this sample may be carry-over from other donors' samples.

In its sample, this clonotype was seen a few times. The J gene is TRBJ2-7, the V gene TRBV10-3, with TRBD2 as a possible D gene (7 bases). Trimming removed 4 bases at V and 3 bases at J, with 13 bases between. Germline V gene sequence: CDR1 ENHRY, CDR2 SYGVKD. CDR3 size: 14 residues. The CDR3 sequence: CAISGSGGHYEQYF. Here the CDR3 DNA reads TGTGCCATCAGTGGATCCGGGGGGCACTACGAGCAGTACTTC.

This sequence joins TRBV4-3 and TRBJ2-7, with D unresolved. Trimming took off 0 bases at V and 1 base at J, with 10 bases between the two ends. The CDR3 contains 15 residues. From germline, CDR1 is LGHNA and CDR2 YSLEER. The CDR3 region is CASSQDIIVSYEQYF. The DNA for the CDR3 is TGCGCCAGCAGCCAAGATATTATAGTTTCCTACGAGCAGTACTTC.

This clonotype was recorded a few times. V gene TRBV6-1 combines with J gene TRBJ1-2; D call uncertain. Germline V gene data show CDR1 as MNHNS and CDR2 as SASEGT. The CDR3 runs 13 residues. Trimming removed 0 bases from V and 5 bases from J, with 7 bases in between. The CDR3 DNA reads as TGTGCCAGCAGTGAAGCTGGGTTTTATGGCTACACCTTC. Protein: CASSEAGFYGYTF.

The chain couples TRBV5-6 to TRBJ2-2, with a weak D call TRBD2 (6 bases). The V end was cut by 0 bases, the J end by 5 bases, with 20 bases between. Germline CDR1 reads SGHDT; CDR2 reads YYEEEE. There are 18 residues in the CDR3. The CDR3 nucleotides are TGTGCCAGCAGCTTGGGTGAAGTACGGAGGGGAAAGACCGGGGAGCTGTTTTTT. Translated: CASSLGEVRRGKTGELFF.

The CDR3 loop reads CASSESGRGRAYEQYF. The CDR3 nucleotides read TGTGCCAGCAGTGAATCGGGAAGGGGTAGGGCCTACGAGCAGTACTTC. The chain is built from TRBV25-1 and TRBJ2-7; D is perhaps TRBD1 or TRBD2 (5 bases each). Per the germline V gene, CDR1 is MGHDK and CDR2 is SYGVNS. The CDR3 consists of 16 residues. The germline V and J ends were trimmed by 1 base and 2 bases, with 15 bases remaining between them.

The rearrangement links TRBV6-1 to TRBJ2-2; D remains ambiguous. Trimming stripped 4 bases from V and 6 bases from J, with 9 bases between. This CDR3 is built from 13 residues. Germline V gives CDR1 MNHNS, CDR2 SASEGT. In DNA form, the CDR3 reads TGTGCCAGCAGTGTTAGGGTTCCCGGGGAGCTGTTTTTT. Amino acids: CASSVRVPGELFF.

This clonotype was picked up a small number of times. CDR3 nucleotides: TGCGCCAGCAGCTCAGCGAGCTCCTACAATGAGCAGTTCTTC. It translates to CASSSASSYNEQFF. The J gene is TRBJ2-1, the V gene TRBV5-1, with D uncertain. Trimming left V 3 bases short and J 0 bases short, with 7 bases between. The CDR3 is 14 residues long. Germline loops: CDR1 SGHRS, CDR2 YFSETQ.

This chain connects TRBV9 to TRBJ2-7; D is uncertain. The CDR3 runs to 13 residues. The germline gives CDR1 SGDLS, CDR2 YYNGEE. Trimming took off 0 bases at V and 6 bases at J, with 10 bases between the two ends. The CDR3 loop is CASSVGGGPEQYF. As DNA, the CDR3 is TGTGCCAGCAGCGTAGGTGGTGGGCCCGAGCAGTACTTC.

The chain couples TRBV7-3 to TRBJ2-3; D is possibly TRBD2 (5 bases). Germline-derived CDR1 and CDR2 are SGHTA and FQGTGA. The CDR3 sequence is 15 residues long. With 5 bases removed from V and 5 bases from J, the gap between germline ends came to 17 bases. DNA of the CDR3: TGTGCCAGCAGCCCCTCTAGTCGGGCGGGAGATACGCAGTATTTT. Its translation: CASSPSSRAGDTQYF.

For the CDR3, the DNA is TGTGCCAGCAGCTCCCACCAGGGACAGCAAGAGACCCAGTACTTC. It yields the protein CASSSHQGQQETQYF. V and J are TRBV11-1 and TRBJ2-5; TRBD1 matches at 7 bases. CDR3 length: 15 residues. Germline values: CDR1 SGHAT, CDR2 FQDESV (reference sequence). Trimming cost V 4 bases and J 2 bases; bases outside gene matches: 7.

A note on this clonotype: This clone may be a read error of a much larger clone one base away. The chain couples TRBV27 to TRBJ2-7, with D unclear. In germline, CDR1 is MNHEY, CDR2 SMNVEV (reference sequence). The CDR3 sequence is 14 residues long. CDR3 residues: CASSPERSAYELYF. The CDR3 DNA reads TGTGCCAGCAGCCCCGAGAGAAGTGCCTACGAGCTGTACTTC.